This T cell receptor (beta chain) was captured in a study of T cell responses to AZD1222 COVID-19 vaccine. Pooling covered second doses at about 4 or about 12 weeks. With regard to this clone: Its antigen is currently unknown.

Generated by immunoSEQ multiplex PCR, the TCRdb table keeps only in-frame clones and is missing some. The repertoire holds approximately 140,000 clones, with roughly 92% as singletons. Findings and caveats of the study: Seropositive at baseline were only 5 or 6 AZD1222 recipients. Sampling captured repertoires only after the peak T cell response. Close to half of spike-specific TCRs reportedly recognize unmutated variant regions.

This CDR3 comprises 14 residues. Trimming at V came to 2 bases and at J to 10 bases, leaving 8 bases not matched to a gene. From germline, CDR1 is GTSNPN and CDR2 SVGIG (reference sequence). The chain uses TRBV30 and TRBJ1-4; 9 bases fit TRBD1. This receptor was obtained from an adult who received the AZD1222 COVID-19 vaccine. Material: peripheral blood, obtained 28 days after the second AZD1222 dose. CDR3 region: CAWSTTGGSGKLFF. CDR3 coding DNA: TGTGCCTGGAGTACTACAGGGGGCTCAGGAAAACTGTTTTTT.